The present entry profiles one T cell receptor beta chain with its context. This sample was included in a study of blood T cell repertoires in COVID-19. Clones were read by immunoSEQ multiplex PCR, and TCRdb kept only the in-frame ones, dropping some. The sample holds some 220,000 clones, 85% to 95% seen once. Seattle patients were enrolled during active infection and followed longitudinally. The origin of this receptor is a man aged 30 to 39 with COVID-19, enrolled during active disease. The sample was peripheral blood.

This CDR3 is CASSIARSSYEQYF. The CDR3 DNA reads as TGTGCCAGTAGTATAGCCCGGAGCTCCTACGAGCAGTACTTC. The V call is TRBV19, the J call TRBJ2-7; D call uncertain. The CDR3 extends over 14 amino acids. Germline assignment: CDR1 LNHDA and CDR2 SQIVND (reference sequence). V was shortened by 1 base and J by 0 bases, with 7 bases between the two germline ends.